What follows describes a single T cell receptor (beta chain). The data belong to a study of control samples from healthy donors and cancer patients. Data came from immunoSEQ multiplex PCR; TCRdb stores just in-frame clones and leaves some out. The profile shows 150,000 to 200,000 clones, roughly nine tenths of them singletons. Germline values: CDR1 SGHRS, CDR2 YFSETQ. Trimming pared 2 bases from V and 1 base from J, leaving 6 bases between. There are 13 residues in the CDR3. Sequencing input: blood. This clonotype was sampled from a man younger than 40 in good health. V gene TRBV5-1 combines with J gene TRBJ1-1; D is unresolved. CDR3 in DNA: TGCGCCAGCAGCTTTCCGCCGAACACTGAAGCTTTCTTT. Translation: CASSFPPNTEAFF.